The next 11 T cell receptor beta chains were all read from a single sample in a study of T cells in Graves' hyperthyroidism and ophthalmopathy. RNA transcripts yielded amplified TCR beta CDR3 regions. HTBI primers drove first-round RT-PCR of the TCR CDR3. Via MiXCR, TCRdb re-called the multiplex PCR reads, giving one row per CDR3 protein. Of a few hundred thousand distinct CDR3 sequences in the sample, roughly 14% were seen once. The specimen sequenced was blood. These receptor sequences come from a woman in her twenties or thirties with Graves' hyperthyroidism.

The rearrangement joins TRBV20-1 to TRBJ1-5, with TRBD1 identical over 7 bases. The CDR3 loop spans 19 amino acids. Germline CDR1 and CDR2: DFQATT and SNEGSKA (reference sequence). Trimming cost V 0 bases and J 0 bases; bases outside gene matches: 14. The CDR3 DNA reads TGCAGTGCTAGAGATAAGGGACAGTTAGCTTCGTATAGCAATCAGCCCCAGCATTTT. Translated, it gives CSARDKGQLASYSNQPQHF.

This clonotype was counted many times. This sequence joins TRBV28 and TRBJ1-2, with D unclear. V lost 3 bases, J lost 1 base, and 15 bases lay in between. The CDR3 spans 16 residues. CDR1 is MDHEN, CDR2 SYDVKM, per germline. CDR3 residues: CASSFHARKLNYGYTF. DNA of the CDR3: TGTGCCAGCAGTTTTCATGCCAGGAAACTTAACTATGGCTACACCTTC.

This clonotype has a count of ten or more. The CDR3 region is CASSDPGGQSTDTQYF. The CDR3 DNA reads as TGTGCCAGCAGCGACCCAGGTGGCCAAAGCACAGATACGCAGTATTTT. V usage is TRBV7-9 and J usage is TRBJ2-3; no clear D. The germline V and J ends were trimmed by 5 bases and 0 bases, with 15 bases remaining between them. This CDR3 has 16 amino acids. Germline V gene sequence: CDR1 SEHNR, CDR2 FQNEAQ (reference sequence).

This clonotype was counted ten times or more. One junction end does not reproduce the germline sequence, and a read error may be involved. CDR3 in amino acids: CSASLFTGGRTEAFF. Here the CDR3 DNA reads TGTAGTGCTAGCTTATTCACAGGGGGACGGACTGAAGCTTTCTTT. V gene TRBV20-1 combines with J gene TRBJ1-1; TRBD1 matches at 8 bases. From germline, CDR1 is DFQATT and CDR2 SNEGSKA (reference sequence). There are 15 residues in the CDR3.

The sample holds many counts of this clonotype. The chain employs TRBV30 and TRBJ1-5; D might be TRBD1 (5 bases). V lost 2 bases, J lost 5 bases, and 10 bases lay in between. The germline gives CDR1 GTSNPN, CDR2 SVGIG (reference sequence). The CDR3 is 13 residues long. The CDR3 DNA reads as TGTGCCTGGAGTAGGCAGGGCGATCAGCCCCAGCATTTT. This codes for CAWSRQGDQPQHF. Filled out from reference TRBV30 and TRBJ1-5, the complete variable domain reads SQTIHQWPATLVQPVGSPLSLECTVEGTSNPNLYWYRQAAGRGLQLLFYSVGIGQISSEVPQNLSASRPQDRQFILSSKKLLLSDSGFYLCAWSRQGDQPQHFGDGTRLSIL.

The sample holds many counts of this clonotype. This chain connects TRBV3-1 to TRBJ1-2; TRBD1 matches 9 bases. Trimming at V came to 0 bases and at J to 5 bases, leaving 19 bases not matched to a gene. CDR1 is LGHDT, CDR2 YNNKEL, per germline (reference sequence). This CDR3 contains 20 residues. The CDR3 DNA follows: TGTGCCAGCAGCCAAGAGGGTCGCGGTTTCGGACAGGGGCTGGGGTATGGCTACACCTTC. As protein: CASSQEGRGFGQGLGYGYTF. Drawing the rest from reference TRBV3-1 and TRBJ1-2, the complete variable domain is DTAVSQTPKYLVTQMGNDKSIKCEQNLGHDTMYWYKQDSKKFLKIMFSYNNKELIINETVPNRFSPKSPDKAHLNLHINSLELGDSAVYFCASSQEGRGFGQGLGYGYTFGSGTRLTVV.

This clonotype turned up a few times. The chain couples TRBV12-3 or TRBV12-4 to TRBJ2-1; no clear D. Trimming removed 5 bases from V and 0 bases from J, with 11 bases in between. The CDR3 has 15 residues. In nucleotides, the CDR3 is TGTGCCAGCAGTGGAAGGGATAGCTCCTACAATGAGCAGTTCTTC. Amino acid sequence: CASSGRDSSYNEQFF.

This clonotype was recorded many times. The V call is TRBV11-3, the J call TRBJ1-1; tentatively, D is TRBD1 (5 bases). V dropped 6 bases and J dropped 5 bases, with 10 bases sitting between them. Germline V gene sequence: CDR1 SGHNT, CDR2 YENEEA. There are 12 residues in the CDR3. CDR3: CASSRGSTEAFF. The CDR3 DNA follows: TGTGCCAGCAGTCGGGGCTCTACTGAAGCTTTCTTT.

This chain links TRBV6-5 with TRBJ2-7; TRBD1 agrees at 8 bases. Trimming at V came to 4 bases and at J to 2 bases, leaving 1 base not matched to a gene. CDR1 and CDR2 from the germline V gene are MNHEY and SVGAGI. This CDR3 is built from 13 residues. The DNA of the CDR3 is TGTGCCAGCAGTTGGACAGGGCCCTACGAGCAGTACTTC. Amino acids: CASSWTGPYEQYF.

This clonotype was seen a few times. This chain connects TRBV12-3 or TRBV12-4 to TRBJ2-3; 7 bases match TRBD2. CDR3 length: 16 residues. The trim removed 3 bases at V and 6 bases at J, leaving 12 bases unmatched. The CDR3 spells CASSLEGASGMDTQYF. In nucleotides, the CDR3 is TGTGCCAGCAGTTTGGAAGGTGCTAGCGGTATGGATACGCAGTATTTT.

This clonotype was recorded a few times. This chain links TRBV27 with TRBJ1-2, with D hard to call. V gave up 8 bases and J gave up 0 bases, with 16 bases separating them. There are 15 residues in the CDR3. Germline assignment: CDR1 MNHEY and CDR2 SMNVEV (reference sequence). In DNA, the CDR3 is TGTGCCAGCCACATGGGATCGGCGGCTAACTATGGCTACACCTTC. Translation gives CASHMGSAANYGYTF.